This T cell receptor beta chain stems from a study of T cells in Graves' hyperthyroidism and ophthalmopathy. Patients were excluded because of uncontrolled infection, other autoimmune disease, pregnancy or lactation. On the basis of clinical symptoms, serum thyroxine and TRAb, thyroid ultrasound and orbital computed tomography, diagnoses were made. It was RNA transcripts that yielded the amplified TCR beta CDR3 regions. A set of HTBI primers served as the primers for a first-round RT-PCR of the TCR CDR3. MiXCR was run by TCRdb on the multiplex PCR reads, yielding one entry per CDR3 protein. The sample has about 640,000 distinct CDR3 sequences; roughly 20% are singletons. V lost 7 bases, J lost 5 bases, and 24 bases stayed unmatched. The CDR3 has 19 residues. CDR1 is SGHTA, CDR2 FQGNSA, per germline.

This clonotype was obtained from a man aged 25-45 years with Graves' ophthalmopathy. The chain is built from TRBV7-2 and TRBJ2-7; 9 nucleotides agree with TRBD1. The sample taken for sequencing was blood. The CDR3 here is CASIIGMGQGPSDWHEQYF. In nucleotides, the CDR3 is TGTGCCAGCATAATTGGGATGGGACAGGGACCGTCAGATTGGCACGAGCAGTACTTC.